This TCR beta chain was recorded in a study of blood T cell repertoires in COVID-19. Study context: Sample material is recorded as cDNA or gDNA derived from T cells, B-cell-depleted T cells, or PBMCs.

Produced via immunoSEQ multiplex PCR; TCRdb's table is partial and in-frame only. The repertoire holds 200,000 to 300,000 clones, with 75% to 85% as singletons. V gave up 11 bases and J gave up 6 bases, with 23 bases separating them. Germline V CDR1 and CDR2: MGHDK, SYGVNS. The CDR3 sequence is 15 residues long. The sequenced material came from peripheral blood. The receptor was derived from a man aged 40-55 years who had recovered from COVID-19. The chain is built from TRBV25-1 and TRBJ2-1, with D maybe TRBD2 (5 bases). The CDR3, as DNA: TGTGCCGGCCCGGCTCGGCGGGCGAGCTTCAATGAGCAGTTCTTC. It specifies CAGPARRASFNEQFF.